This passage covers 14 T cell receptor beta chains from one sample sequenced in a study of blood T cell repertoires in COVID-19. The table came from immunoSEQ multiplex PCR; TCRdb's copy has only in-frame clones and leaves some out. The sample lists 55,000 to 80,000 clones, less than 85% occurring once. Input material: peripheral blood. The receptors come from an elderly woman with acute or convalescent COVID-19.

This clone occurred a few times. V gene TRBV5-4 combines with J gene TRBJ1-2; D not resolved. Deletions cut 0 bases from V and 3 bases from J, with 12 bases between. The CDR3 runs to 15 residues. Germline-derived CDR1 and CDR2 are SGHNT and YYREEE (reference sequence). The CDR3: CASSLALREHYGYTF. Here the CDR3 DNA reads TGTGCCAGCAGCTTGGCGTTGAGGGAGCACTATGGCTACACCTTC.

The genes are TRBV3-1 (or the pseudogene TRBV3-2) and TRBJ1-3; maybe TRBD1 (5 bases). Per the germline V gene, CDR1 is LGHDT and CDR2 is YNNKEL (reference sequence). The CDR3 is 14 residues long. Trimming shortened V by 3 bases and J by 8 bases, and 14 bases separated the two germline ends. The CDR3 sequence is CASSQAGPLDTIYF. The CDR3 DNA follows: TGTGCCAGCAGCCAGGCAGGGCCCCTGGACACCATATATTTT.

This clone was seen more than once but under ten times. This chain uses TRBV20-1 with TRBJ1-3; TRBD1 might be the D (5 bases). The CDR3 runs 14 residues. V was cut by 3 bases and J by 0 bases, with 9 bases left in between. The germline CDR1 and CDR2 sequences are DFQATT and SNEGSKA (reference sequence). The chain's CDR3 is CSASPDSSGNTIYF. The CDR3 DNA follows: TGCAGTGCTAGTCCCGACAGCTCTGGAAACACCATATATTTT.

This clone was observed a handful of times. The chain combines TRBV29-1 with TRBJ1-1; D is ambiguous. Germline V gene sequence: CDR1 SQVTM, CDR2 ANQGSEA. V was clipped by 4 bases and J by 1 base, with 13 bases between them. The CDR3 is 14 amino acids. CDR3 protein: CSVGPRLTNTEAFF. The CDR3 DNA follows: TGCAGCGTTGGGCCTAGACTAACGAACACTGAAGCTTTCTTT.

This clone has just one count. The chain employs TRBV10-3 and TRBJ2-2, with TRBD1 matching 9 bases. The CDR3 spans 17 residues. Per the germline V gene, CDR1 is ENHRY and CDR2 is SYGVKD. Trimming removed 0 bases from V and 2 bases from J; junction bases left unmatched: 4. CDR3 residues: CAISESQGALNTGELFF. CDR3 in DNA: TGTGCCATCAGTGAGTCACAGGGGGCTCTCAACACCGGGGAGCTGTTTTTT.

There are a few counts of this clone. The J gene is TRBJ2-7, the V gene TRBV11-2; TRBD2 aligns across 8 bases. The CDR3 is 16 amino acids. With 0 bases clipped from V and 3 bases from J, the junction kept 7 bases outside the gene matches. In germline, CDR1 is SGHAT, CDR2 FQNNGV. The CDR3 DNA sequence: TGTGCCAGCAGCTTAGATTCGGGACTAGGGAACTACGAGCAGTACTTC. It encodes CASSLDSGLGNYEQYF. The full variable domain, rest sourced from reference TRBV11-2 and TRBJ2-7, is EAGVAQSPRYKIIEKRQSVAFWCNPISGHATLYWYQQILGQGPKLLIQFQNNGVVDDSQLPKDRFSAERLKGVDSTLKIQPAKLEDSAVYLCASSLDSGLGNYEQYFGPGTRLTVT.

The V gene is TRBV7-6, the J gene TRBJ2-5, with 10 positions matching TRBD1. Unmatched junction bases numbered 0, after V lost 0 bases and J lost 2 bases. This CDR3 spans 15 amino acids. Germline V gene lookup returns CDR1 SGHVS and CDR2 FNYEAQ. For the CDR3, the DNA is TGTGCCAGCAGCTTAGCGGGACAGGGGCAAGAGACCCAGTACTTC. Its translation: CASSLAGQGQETQYF.

J is TRBJ2-1 and V is TRBV6-5; D is undetermined. The V gene lost 8 bases and the J gene lost 8 bases, with 22 bases spanning the gap. Germline V gene lookup returns CDR1 MNHEY and CDR2 SVGAGI. The CDR3 is 15 amino acids. CDR3 in DNA: TGTGCCAGCTCAAACACGGTCCTCTATCGGGATGAGCAGTTCTTC. It translates to CASSNTVLYRDEQFF.

This clone was seen only once. The J gene is TRBJ1-4, the V gene TRBV9; 9 nucleotides match TRBD1. Trimming at V came to 3 bases and at J to 7 bases, leaving 10 bases not matched to a gene. In germline, CDR1 is SGDLS, CDR2 YYNGEE. This CDR3 is built from 16 residues. This CDR3 reads CASSARTGTGTEKLFF. CDR3 bases: TGTGCCAGCAGCGCAAGGACCGGGACAGGGACTGAAAAACTGTTTTTT.

This clone was seen only a few times. This rearrangement joins TRBV10-3 to TRBJ2-1, with D perhaps matching TRBD2 (6 bases). The CDR3 is 14 amino acids. Trimming removed 6 bases at V and 6 bases at J, with 15 bases between. Germline CDR1 reads ENHRY; CDR2 reads SYGVKD. Here the CDR3 reads CAIRSGRQGNEQFF. The CDR3 bases are TGTGCCATCAGAAGCGGGCGGCAGGGCAATGAGCAGTTCTTC.

CDR3 loop: CASTPDGAYNSPLHF. The CDR3 bases are TGTGCCAGCACCCCCGACGGAGCCTATAATTCACCCCTCCACTTT. J is TRBJ1-6 and V is TRBV25-1; D not resolved. Trimming took 7 bases from V and 2 from J, leaving 12 bases between them. From germline, CDR1 is MGHDK and CDR2 SYGVNS. CDR3 length: 15 amino acids. Based on the CDR3 plus reference TRBV25-1 and TRBJ1-6, the full variable domain is EADIYQTPRYLVIGTGKKITLECSQTMGHDKMYWYQQDPGMELHLIHYSYGVNSTEKGDLSSESTVSRIRTEHFPLTLESARPSHTSQYLCASTPDGAYNSPLHFGNGTRLTVT.

This chain links TRBV24-1 with TRBJ1-4; 9 bases line up with TRBD1. With 9 bases clipped from V and 5 bases from J, the junction kept 3 bases outside the gene matches. CDR1 and CDR2 (germline): KGHDR, SFDVKD. The CDR3 has 13 residues. The CDR3 loop reads CATGTGYNEKLFF. Written as DNA, the CDR3 is TGTGCCACCGGGACAGGGTACAATGAAAAACTGTTTTTT.

The chain combines TRBV19 with TRBJ1-4, with 9 bases matching TRBD1. The V gene's germline CDR1 is LNHDA and CDR2 SQIVND (reference sequence). The CDR3 sequence is 16 residues long. Trimming at V came to 10 bases and at J to 3 bases, leaving 12 bases not matched to a gene. The DNA of the CDR3 is TGTGCCACGAGTCGGGGACAGGGTACGCCTAATGAAAAACTGTTTTTT. Protein product: CATSRGQGTPNEKLFF. Supplemented by reference TRBV19 and TRBJ1-4, the full variable domain reads DGGITQSPKYLFRKEGQNVTLSCEQNLNHDAMYWYRQDPGQGLRLIYYSQIVNDFQKGDIAEGYSVSREKKESFPLTVTSAQKNPTAFYLCATSRGQGTPNEKLFFGSGTQLSVL.

The rearrangement links TRBV18 to TRBJ2-1; 8 nucleotides align to TRBD2. Trimming cost V 3 bases and J 2 bases; bases outside gene matches: 6. CDR3 length: 16 residues. From germline, CDR1 is KGHSH and CDR2 LQKENI. The CDR3 region has the DNA TGTGCCAGCTCACCGAACGCGGGGGGAACCTACAATGAGCAGTTCTTC. This translates into CASSPNAGGTYNEQFF.